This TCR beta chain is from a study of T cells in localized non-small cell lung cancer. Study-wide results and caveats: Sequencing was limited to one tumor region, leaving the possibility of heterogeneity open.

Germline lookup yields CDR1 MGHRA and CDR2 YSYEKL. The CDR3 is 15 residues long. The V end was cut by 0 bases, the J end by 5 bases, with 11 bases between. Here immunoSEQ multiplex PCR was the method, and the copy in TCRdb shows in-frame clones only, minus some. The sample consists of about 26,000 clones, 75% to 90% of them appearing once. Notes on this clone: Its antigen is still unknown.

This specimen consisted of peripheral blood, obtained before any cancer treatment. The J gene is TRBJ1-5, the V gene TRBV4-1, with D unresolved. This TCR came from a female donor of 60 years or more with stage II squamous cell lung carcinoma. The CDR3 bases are TGCGCCAGCAGCCAAGACAGCCCGATTTATCAGCCCCAGCATTTT. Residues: CASSQDSPIYQPQHF.